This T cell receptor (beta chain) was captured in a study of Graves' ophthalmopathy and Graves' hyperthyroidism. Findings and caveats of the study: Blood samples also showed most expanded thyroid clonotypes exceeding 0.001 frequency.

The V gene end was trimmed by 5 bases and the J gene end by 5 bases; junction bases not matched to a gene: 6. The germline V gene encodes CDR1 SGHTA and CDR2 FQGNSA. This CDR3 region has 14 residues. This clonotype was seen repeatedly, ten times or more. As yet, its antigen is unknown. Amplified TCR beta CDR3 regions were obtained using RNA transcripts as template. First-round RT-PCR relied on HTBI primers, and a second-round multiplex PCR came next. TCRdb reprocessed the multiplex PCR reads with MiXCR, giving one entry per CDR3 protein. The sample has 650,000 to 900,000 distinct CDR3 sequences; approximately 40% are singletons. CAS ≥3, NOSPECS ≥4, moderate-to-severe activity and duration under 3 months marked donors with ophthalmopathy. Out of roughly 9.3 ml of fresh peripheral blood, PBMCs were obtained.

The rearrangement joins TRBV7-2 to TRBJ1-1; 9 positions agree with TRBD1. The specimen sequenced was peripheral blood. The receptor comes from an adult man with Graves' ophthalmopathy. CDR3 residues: CASSATGGRTEAFF. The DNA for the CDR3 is TGTGCCAGCAGCGCCACAGGGGGCCGGACTGAAGCTTTCTTT.